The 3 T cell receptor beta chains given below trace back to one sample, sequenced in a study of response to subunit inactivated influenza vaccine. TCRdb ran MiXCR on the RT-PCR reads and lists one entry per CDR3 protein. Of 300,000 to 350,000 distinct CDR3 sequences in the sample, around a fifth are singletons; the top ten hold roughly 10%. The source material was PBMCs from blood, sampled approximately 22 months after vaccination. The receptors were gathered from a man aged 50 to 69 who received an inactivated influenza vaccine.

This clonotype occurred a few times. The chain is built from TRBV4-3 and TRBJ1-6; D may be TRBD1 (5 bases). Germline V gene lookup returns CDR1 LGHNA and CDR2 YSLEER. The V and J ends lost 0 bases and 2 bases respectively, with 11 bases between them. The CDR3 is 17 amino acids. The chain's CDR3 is CASSQERGDTYNSPLHF. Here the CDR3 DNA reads TGCGCCAGCAGCCAAGAAAGGGGTGACACCTATAATTCACCCCTCCACTTT.

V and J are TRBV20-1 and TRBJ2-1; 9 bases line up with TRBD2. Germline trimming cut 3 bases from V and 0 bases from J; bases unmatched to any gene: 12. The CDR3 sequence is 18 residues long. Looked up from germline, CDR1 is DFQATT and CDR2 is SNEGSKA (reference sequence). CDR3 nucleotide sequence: TGCAGTGCTAGCGACCGTAGCGGGAGTGTCAGCTCCTACAATGAGCAGTTCTTC. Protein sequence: CSASDRSGSVSSYNEQFF.

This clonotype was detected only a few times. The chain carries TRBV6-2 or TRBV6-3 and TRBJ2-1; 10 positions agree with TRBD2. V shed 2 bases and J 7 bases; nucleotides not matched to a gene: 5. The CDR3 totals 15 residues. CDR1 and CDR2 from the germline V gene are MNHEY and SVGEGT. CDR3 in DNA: TGTGCCAGCAGTTACACTAGCGGGAAGGGTAATGAGCAGTTCTTC. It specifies CASSYTSGKGNEQFF.